One sample yielded the 6 T cell receptor beta chains listed below, sequenced in a study of immune heterogeneity within non-small cell lung tumors. Bulk tumor genomic DNA, about 600 ng per sample, was the template. Biopsies, several per primary tumor and spaced far apart, were collected during surgery. Curative surgical treatment was performed in patients who had newly diagnosed, untreated non-small cell lung cancer. Amplification of TCR beta CDR3 was performed by multiplex PCR with 32 V and 13 J primers. TCRdb re-derived calls from the multiplex PCR reads in MiXCR, one entry per CDR3 protein. The data show tens of thousands of distinct CDR3 sequences, about 30% seen once. Sequenced input: lung tumor tissue. The receptors here all came from a man aged 40-49 years with non-small cell lung cancer.

The chain employs TRBV6-1 and TRBJ1-2; possibly TRBD1 for D (5 bases). The V gene's germline CDR1 is MNHNS and CDR2 SASEGT. V dropped 6 bases and J dropped 1 base, with 12 bases sitting between them. The CDR3 runs 14 residues. CDR3 sequence: CASSQDRGNYGYTF. CDR3 coding DNA: TGTGCCAGCAGCCAAGATAGGGGTAACTATGGCTACACCTTC.

This clonotype was seen at least ten times. The J gene is TRBJ1-6, the V gene TRBV30; D is unresolved. The CDR3 is made up of 14 amino acids. V gave up 2 bases and J gave up 7 bases, with 12 bases separating them. Germline assignment: CDR1 GTSNPN and CDR2 SVGIG (reference sequence). DNA of the CDR3: TGTGCCTGGAGTTTAGAGCAAATAAATTCACCCCTCCACTTT. Translation: CAWSLEQINSPLHF.

This sequence joins TRBV11-1 and TRBJ2-1, with 13 bases lining up with TRBD2. The J segment lost 10 bases and the V segment lost 5 bases, leaving 11 bases of the junction unmatched. Germline lookup yields CDR1 SGHAT and CDR2 FQDESV (reference sequence). The CDR3 runs to 16 residues. The CDR3 is CASSTNGLAGVREQFF. As DNA, the CDR3 is TGTGCCAGCAGCACCAACGGACTAGCGGGAGTGAGGGAGCAGTTCTTC.

Comment on this clonotype: Just one base apart from a much larger clone, this may be a read error. The chain uses TRBV19 and TRBJ1-2; tentatively, D is TRBD1 (5 bases). V was clipped by 7 bases and J by 5 bases, with 14 bases between them. From germline, CDR1 is LNHDA and CDR2 SQIVND (reference sequence). The CDR3 spans 13 residues. This chain's CDR3 is CASNPRGLYGYTF. The DNA for the CDR3 is TGTGCCAGTAACCCCCGGGGACTGTATGGCTACACCTTC.

This clonotype was seen ten or more times. This chain joins TRBV5-1 and TRBJ2-3, with TRBD2 identical over 9 bases. After removal of 2 bases from V and 4 bases from J, the junction contained 2 bases not matched to a gene. The CDR3 has 14 residues. From germline, CDR1 is SGHRS and CDR2 YFSETQ. In nucleotides, the CDR3 is TGCGCCAGCAGCTTTAGCGGGAGCCCAGATACGCAGTATTTT. Its protein is CASSFSGSPDTQYF.

Turning to this clonotype: This clone may be a read error of a much larger clone one base away. V gene TRBV28 combines with J gene TRBJ2-7, with a weak D call TRBD2 (7 bases). The ends were cut back, 4 bases at V and 5 bases at J, with 18 bases in the middle. Germline V lookup: CDR1 MDHEN, CDR2 SYDVKM. The CDR3 is 15 amino acids. Here the CDR3 reads CASSSAGEGVHEQYF. CDR3 bases: TGTGCCAGCAGTTCCGCGGGGGAGGGGGTCCACGAGCAGTACTTC. The whole variable domain, remainder taken from reference TRBV28 and TRBJ2-7, is DVKVTQSSRYLVKRTGEKVFLECVQDMDHENMFWYRQDPGLGLRLIYFSYDVKMKEKGDIPEGYSVSREKKERFSLILESASTNQTSMYLCASSSAGEGVHEQYFGPGTRLTVT.